The sample holds one count of the clone carrying this TCR beta chain. Libraries were prepared by immunoSEQ multiplex PCR; TCRdb keeps only in-frame clonotypes and omits some of them. There are 6,500 to 10,000 clones in the sample; approximately 84% occur only once, and just under 30% lies in the top ten. These data belong to a study of OX40 agonist ivuxolimab in advanced cancers. CDR1 is SGHVS and CDR2 is FQNEAQ in the germline V gene. Trimming took 5 bases from V and 3 from J, leaving 20 bases between them. This CDR3 comprises 17 residues. This sequence was found in an adult with an advanced solid tumor such as melanoma, head and neck, liver or kidney cancer. The input for sequencing was CD4+ or CD8+ T cells sorted from blood, taken in a trial of the OX40 agonist ivuxolimab. This chain links TRBV7-8 with TRBJ1-5, with D possibly matching TRBD1 (5 bases). The DNA of the CDR3 is TGTGCCAGCAGCCCCTCCTGGGGCAGGGAACTCAATCAGCCCCAGCATTTT. Its translation is CASSPSWGRELNQPQHF. Complete variable domain (other parts from reference TRBV7-8 and TRBJ1-5): GAGVSQSPRYKVAKRGQDVALRCDPISGHVSLFWYQQALGQGPEFLTYFQNEAQLDKSGLPSDRFFAERPEGSVSTLKIQRTQQEDSAVYLCASSPSWGRELNQPQHFGDGTRLSIL.